This is a list of T cell receptor beta chains from one sample in a study of T cells in localized non-small cell lung cancer. TCRdb's table, derived via immunoSEQ multiplex PCR, lists solely in-frame clones and lacks some. Of some 10,000 clones in the sample, 70% to 85% are singletons; the top ten hold about 33%. Sequences were derived from peripheral blood, sampled before any cancer treatment. Source of these receptors: a male donor aged 60 or over with stage I lung adenocarcinoma. Each CDR3 is given with its conserved first and last residue. A D gene is named only where the DNA matches it firmly. The size entry is marked missing in some rows and otherwise reads once, few, many or a size class.

CDR3aa: CASSPVGKNTEAFF
CDR3nt: TGTGCCAGCAGCCCGGTCGGCAAGAACACTGAAGCTTTCTTT
d_gene: .
j_gene: TRBJ1-1
abundance: .
v_gene: TRBV11-2

CDR3aa: CASSLSGGISNQPQHF
CDR3nt: TGTGCCAGCAGCTTATCCGGAGGGATTAGCAATCAGCCCCAGCATTTT
d_gene: .
j_gene: TRBJ1-5
abundance: .
v_gene: TRBV7-2

CDR3aa: CASRQGTNTGELFF
CDR3nt: TGTGCCAGTAGACAGGGGACGAACACCGGGGAGCTGTTTTTT
d_gene: TRBD1
j_gene: TRBJ2-2
abundance: few
v_gene: TRBV7-2

CDR3aa: CASSSGTGKNEQFF
CDR3nt: TGTGCCAGCTCGTCCGGGACAGGGAAGAATGAGCAGTTCTTC
d_gene: TRBD1
j_gene: TRBJ2-1
abundance: once
v_gene: TRBV18

CDR3aa: CAISRQGGFTGELFF
CDR3nt: TGTGCCATCAGTCGACAGGGCGGATTCACCGGGGAGCTGTTTTTT
d_gene: TRBD1
j_gene: TRBJ2-2
abundance: .
v_gene: TRBV10-3

CDR3aa: CASSSRGPEDTQYF
CDR3nt: TGTGCCAGCAGCTCCCGGGGGCCGGAAGATACGCAGTATTTT
d_gene: .
j_gene: TRBJ2-3
abundance: .
v_gene: TRBV7-3

CDR3aa: CASSSPGRKETQYF
CDR3nt: TGTGCCAGCAGCTCTCCAGGGAGAAAAGAGACCCAGTACTTC
d_gene: .
j_gene: TRBJ2-5
abundance: .
v_gene: TRBV7-2

CDR3aa: CARSLIGQGAGNTIYF
CDR3nt: TGTGCCAGAAGCTTGATAGGACAGGGGGCTGGAAACACCATATATTTT
d_gene: TRBD1
j_gene: TRBJ1-3
abundance: few
v_gene: TRBV5-3

CDR3aa: CASSFREGQPQHF
CDR3nt: TGTGCCAGCAGTTTCAGGGAGGGACAGCCCCAGCATTTT
d_gene: .
j_gene: TRBJ1-5
abundance: .
v_gene: TRBV27

CDR3aa: CASSLAGGPSLEQYF
CDR3nt: TGTGCCAGCAGTCTAGCGGGGGGGCCGTCCCTCGAGCAGTACTTC
d_gene: TRBD2
j_gene: TRBJ2-7
abundance: .
v_gene: TRBV6-5

CDR3aa: CASSVWTGGTGNTIYF
CDR3nt: TGTGCCAGCAGTGTCTGGACAGGGGGTACTGGAAACACCATATATTTT
d_gene: TRBD1
j_gene: TRBJ1-3
abundance: .
v_gene: TRBV2

CDR3aa: CATSRPPGHYEQYF
CDR3nt: TGTGCCACCAGCAGACCACCGGGACACTACGAGCAGTACTTC
d_gene: .
j_gene: TRBJ2-7
abundance: .
v_gene: TRBV15

CDR3aa: CASWDRQPYGYTF
CDR3nt: TGTGCCAGTTGGGACAGGCAGCCTTATGGCTACACCTTC
d_gene: TRBD1
j_gene: TRBJ1-2
abundance: few
v_gene: TRBV6-1

CDR3aa: CASRETTGGHLGTDTQYF
CDR3nt: TGTGCCAGCCGGGAAACCACAGGGGGTCATTTAGGCACAGATACGCAGTATTTT
d_gene: TRBD1
j_gene: TRBJ2-3
abundance: .
v_gene: TRBV7-9

CDR3aa: CASSYDRPPVQHEQYF
CDR3nt: TGTGCCAGCAGTTACGATCGGCCACCCGTGCAACACGAGCAGTACTTC
d_gene: .
j_gene: TRBJ2-7
abundance: few
v_gene: TRBV6-6

CDR3aa: CASSLVEGGPIYSYTF
CDR3nt: TGTGCCAGCAGCTTAGTCGAGGGGGGGCCGATATATAGCTACACCTTC
d_gene: .
j_gene: TRBJ1-2
abundance: .
v_gene: TRBV7-9

CDR3aa: CASSRIPGQLNYGYTF
CDR3nt: TGTGCCAGCAGCCGGATACCGGGACAGCTAAACTATGGCTACACCTTC
d_gene: TRBD1
j_gene: TRBJ1-2
abundance: few
v_gene: TRBV5-4

CDR3aa: CASNDASLGDEQFF
CDR3nt: TGTGCCAGCAACGACGCGTCCCTAGGGGATGAGCAGTTCTTC
d_gene: .
j_gene: TRBJ2-1
abundance: .
v_gene: TRBV7-3

CDR3aa: CASSQTSFNTYERYF
CDR3nt: TGTGCCAGCAGCCAAACTAGCTTTAATACCTACGAGCGGTACTTC
d_gene: .
j_gene: TRBJ2-7
abundance: .
v_gene: TRBV4-2

CDR3aa: CASSLLEVAFF
CDR3nt: TGTGCCAGCAGCTTACTCGAAGTAGCTTTCTTT
d_gene: .
j_gene: TRBJ1-1
abundance: few
v_gene: TRBV7-9

CDR3aa: CASRAEGAPTDTQYF
CDR3nt: TGTGCCAGCAGGGCCGAGGGGGCCCCCACAGATACGCAGTATTTT
d_gene: TRBD1
j_gene: TRBJ2-3
abundance: .
v_gene: TRBV6-1

CDR3aa: CASNPRGGVTEAFF
CDR3nt: TGTGCCAGCAACCCTAGGGGGGGGGTTACTGAAGCTTTCTTT
d_gene: .
j_gene: TRBJ1-1
abundance: .
v_gene: TRBV5-5

CDR3aa: CASSLFGRGGKETQYF
CDR3nt: TGTGCCAGCAGCCTTTTCGGGCGGGGGGGCAAGGAGACCCAGTACTTC
d_gene: TRBD2
j_gene: TRBJ2-5
abundance: once
v_gene: TRBV5-6

CDR3aa: CASSLDISGANNEQFF
CDR3nt: TGTGCCAGCAGCTTAGATATTTCAGGGGCGAACAATGAGCAGTTCTTC
d_gene: .
j_gene: TRBJ2-1
abundance: .
v_gene: TRBV11-2

CDR3aa: CASSPPRGGTRNIQYF
CDR3nt: TGTGCCAGCTCTCCTCCTCGGGGTGGCACCCGGAACATTCAGTACTTC
d_gene: .
j_gene: TRBJ2-4
abundance: once
v_gene: TRBV18

CDR3aa: CASNRDRNSPLHF
CDR3nt: TGTGCCAGCAACAGGGATCGGAATTCACCCCTCCACTTT
d_gene: .
j_gene: TRBJ1-6
abundance: .
v_gene: TRBV7-8

CDR3aa: CASSRTGEGDTEAFF
CDR3nt: TGTGCCAGCAGCCGGACAGGGGAGGGGGACACTGAAGCTTTCTTT
d_gene: TRBD1
j_gene: TRBJ1-1
abundance: .
v_gene: TRBV5-5

CDR3aa: CASSLVEFYGYTF
CDR3nt: TGTGCCAGCAGCTTAGTAGAATTCTATGGCTACACCTTC
d_gene: .
j_gene: TRBJ1-2
abundance: .
v_gene: TRBV7-3

CDR3aa: CASSPGNTGELFF
CDR3nt: TGTGCCAGCTCACCAGGGAACACCGGGGAGCTGTTTTTT
d_gene: .
j_gene: TRBJ2-2
abundance: .
v_gene: TRBV18

CDR3aa: CASSLKLRGGGGTEAFF
CDR3nt: TGTGCCAGCAGCTTGAAGCTCAGGGGCGGCGGTGGCACTGAAGCTTTCTTT
d_gene: .
j_gene: TRBJ1-1
abundance: .
v_gene: TRBV5-4

CDR3aa: CASSEKGGSGSPLHF
CDR3nt: TGTGCCAGCAGTGAAAAGGGGGGGTCGGGCTCACCCCTCCACTTT
d_gene: .
j_gene: TRBJ1-6
abundance: few
v_gene: TRBV6-1

CDR3aa: CASSLGGTGTYEQYF
CDR3nt: TGTGCCAGCAGCTTAGGAGGGACAGGGACCTACGAGCAGTACTTC
d_gene: TRBD1
j_gene: TRBJ2-7
abundance: .
v_gene: TRBV7-3

CDR3aa: CASSLIYTGTGRDLSPLHF
CDR3nt: TGCGCCAGCAGCCTCATATACACCGGGACAGGGAGGGATCTTTCACCCCTCCACTTT
d_gene: TRBD1
j_gene: TRBJ1-6
abundance: .
v_gene: TRBV5-1

CDR3aa: CASSERPGPRVGELFF
CDR3nt: TGTGCCAGCAGCGAGCGGCCGGGACCCCGGGTTGGGGAGCTGTTTTTT
d_gene: .
j_gene: TRBJ2-2
abundance: .
v_gene: TRBV7-8

CDR3aa: CASSARLAGGISYNEQFF
CDR3nt: TGTGCCAGCAGCGCCCGACTAGCGGGGGGGATTTCCTACAATGAGCAGTTCTTC
d_gene: TRBD2
j_gene: TRBJ2-1
abundance: .
v_gene: TRBV9

CDR3aa: CASSQLAERSYNEQFF
CDR3nt: TGTGCCAGCAGCCAGTTAGCGGAGAGGTCCTACAATGAGCAGTTCTTC
d_gene: .
j_gene: TRBJ2-1
abundance: once
v_gene: TRBV14

CDR3aa: CASSPFRLPGVDTEAFF
CDR3nt: TGTGCCAGCAGCCCATTTCGTCTTCCGGGTGTGGATACTGAAGCTTTCTTT
d_gene: .
j_gene: TRBJ1-1
abundance: .
v_gene: TRBV13

CDR3aa: CASSDSYSLMGYTF
CDR3nt: TGCGCCAGCAGTGATAGTTACAGCTTAATGGGCTACACCTTC
d_gene: .
j_gene: TRBJ1-2
abundance: .
v_gene: TRBV10-2

CDR3aa: CASSVAGGLHEQYF
CDR3nt: TGTGCCAGCAGCGTAGCGGGGGGGCTCCACGAGCAGTACTTC
d_gene: TRBD2
j_gene: TRBJ2-7
abundance: .
v_gene: TRBV7-2

CDR3aa: CASSVGRGRNTEAFF
CDR3nt: TGTGCCAGCAGCGTAGGACGGGGGAGGAACACTGAAGCTTTCTTT
d_gene: .
j_gene: TRBJ1-1
abundance: few
v_gene: TRBV9

CDR3aa: CASSSPNEQFF
CDR3nt: TGTGCCAGCAGTTCCCCCAATGAGCAGTTCTTC
d_gene: .
j_gene: TRBJ2-1
abundance: .
v_gene: TRBV6-6

CDR3aa: CASTTYGGRRNTIYF
CDR3nt: TGTGCCAGTACCACTTACGGGGGTCGGCGAAACACCATATATTTT
d_gene: .
j_gene: TRBJ1-3
abundance: .
v_gene: TRBV19

CDR3aa: CASSFTGQGITEQFF
CDR3nt: TGTGCCAGCAGCTTCACGGGACAGGGGATCACTGAGCAGTTCTTC
d_gene: TRBD1
j_gene: TRBJ2-1
abundance: .
v_gene: TRBV7-9

CDR3aa: CASSKGPNRAGSPLHF
CDR3nt: TGTGCCAGCAGCAAAGGACCCAACAGGGCAGGGTCACCCCTCCACTTT
d_gene: .
j_gene: TRBJ1-6
abundance: .
v_gene: TRBV21-1

CDR3aa: CASSSIGYGYTF
CDR3nt: TGTGCCAGCAGCTCAATAGGTTATGGCTACACCTTC
d_gene: .
j_gene: TRBJ1-2
abundance: .
v_gene: TRBV7-8

CDR3aa: CASSLERTGGISTDTQYF
CDR3nt: TGTGCCAGCAGCCTAGAGAGGACGGGCGGGATAAGCACAGATACGCAGTATTTT
d_gene: .
j_gene: TRBJ2-3
abundance: .
v_gene: TRBV27

CDR3aa: CATSTYQDRVDGYTF
CDR3nt: TGTGCCACCAGCACCTACCAGGACAGGGTTGATGGCTACACCTTC
d_gene: TRBD1
j_gene: TRBJ1-2
abundance: few
v_gene: TRBV15

CDR3aa: CASSLEQHNEQFF
CDR3nt: TGTGCCAGCAGCTTAGAACAGCACAATGAGCAGTTCTTC
d_gene: .
j_gene: TRBJ2-1
abundance: .
v_gene: TRBV7-2

CDR3aa: CASRSGQGGWAGELFF
CDR3nt: TGTGCCAGCAGATCCGGACAGGGCGGTTGGGCCGGGGAGCTGTTTTTT
d_gene: TRBD1
j_gene: TRBJ2-2
abundance: .
v_gene: TRBV7-6

CDR3aa: CASSFSVNTEAFF
CDR3nt: TGTGCCAGCAGCTTCTCAGTGAACACTGAAGCTTTCTTT
d_gene: .
j_gene: TRBJ1-1
abundance: .
v_gene: TRBV7-2

CDR3aa: CASSLSGDMTSYGYTF
CDR3nt: TGTGCCAGCAGTTTATCGGGGGACATGACCTCCTATGGCTACACCTTC
d_gene: .
j_gene: TRBJ1-2
abundance: .
v_gene: TRBV28

CDR3aa: CATSRAWGHNSPLHF
CDR3nt: TGTGCCACCAGCAGGGCTTGGGGACATAATTCACCCCTCCACTTT
d_gene: .
j_gene: TRBJ1-6
abundance: .
v_gene: TRBV15

CDR3aa: CASSAWGTFNSPLHF
CDR3nt: TGTGCCAGCAGCGCCTGGGGGACCTTTAATTCACCCCTCCACTTT
d_gene: .
j_gene: TRBJ1-6
abundance: .
v_gene: TRBV6-5